The 21 T cell receptor beta chains listed next were all sequenced from one sample in a study of blood T cell repertoires in COVID-19. Clones were sequenced by immunoSEQ multiplex PCR, and TCRdb holds only the in-frame ones, with some missing. The table has roughly 670,000 clones, about nine tenths seen once. Specimen: peripheral blood. These receptor sequences come from a woman younger than 30 with acute or convalescent COVID-19.

The chain combines TRBV21-1 with TRBJ1-5; TRBD1, the table's D call, lacks a check against the DNA. TRBV21-1 is listed as a pseudogene. The CDR3 spans 17 residues. The CDR3 DNA reads TGTGCCAGCAGCCGGGACAGGGTGACGGTCGGCAATCAGCCCCAGCATTTT. Translation: CASSRDRVTVGNQPQHF.

As DNA, the CDR3 is TGCGCCAGCAGCCCAGGACAGGCAGAAGGTGAAAAACTGTTTTTT. The encoded protein is CASSPGQAEGEKLFF. The rearrangement uses TRBV4-3 and TRBJ1-4; TRBD1 matches 7 bases. V trimming: 4 bases; J trimming: 7 bases; junction bases outside the gene matches: 9. This CDR3 has 15 residues. The germline CDR1 and CDR2 sequences are LGHNA and YSLEER.

The chain links TRBV12-3 or TRBV12-4 to TRBJ1-2; no definite D call. V was clipped by 1 base and J by 5 bases, with 8 bases between them. This CDR3 is 13 amino acids long. This CDR3 is CASSLVREYGYTF. DNA of the CDR3: TGTGCCAGCAGTTTAGTCCGAGAATATGGCTACACCTTC.

The chain carries TRBV7-8 and TRBJ1-5; unclear D gene. The V end was cut by 0 bases, the J end by 7 bases, with 13 bases between. This CDR3 has 15 residues. Germline V gives CDR1 SGHVS, CDR2 FQNEAQ. The CDR3 loop reads CASSLALAGGQPQHF. CDR3 nucleotides: TGTGCCAGCAGCTTAGCTCTGGCGGGCGGGCAGCCCCAGCATTTT.

The rearrangement uses TRBV18 and TRBJ1-5, with a weak D call TRBD1 (6 bases). The CDR3 extends over 15 amino acids. V lost 3 bases to trimming and J lost 5 bases, with 14 bases between them. Germline assignment: CDR1 KGHSH and CDR2 LQKENI. The CDR3 DNA reads TGTGCCAGCTCACCCCCGGGGGGGCTGGATCAGCCCCAGCATTTT. Translated: CASSPPGGLDQPQHF.

V gene TRBV27 combines with J gene TRBJ2-3, with TRBD2 matching over 8 bases. This CDR3 region has 16 residues. V trimming: 4 bases; J trimming: 3 bases; junction bases outside the gene matches: 9. Germline CDR1 is MNHEY and CDR2 is SMNVEV (reference sequence). CDR3 sequence: CASSSERERITDTQYF. The CDR3 nucleotides read TGTGCCAGCAGTTCCGAGCGGGAGAGAATTACAGATACGCAGTATTTT.

V usage is TRBV18 and J usage is TRBJ1-1; 7 bases line up with TRBD1. Germline CDR1 reads KGHSH; CDR2 reads LQKENI. Trimming took 2 bases from V and 2 from J; bases not matched to a gene: 11. The length of the CDR3 is 17 residues. CDR3 DNA sequence: TGTGCCAGCTCACCATCTAGACAGGGTAAGGGAAACACTGAAGCTTTCTTT. Protein sequence: CASSPSRQGKGNTEAFF.

This clone was seen just once. V usage is TRBV19 and J usage is TRBJ1-5, with D perhaps TRBD1 (6 bases). The ends were cut back, 6 bases at V and 4 bases at J, with 13 bases in the middle. The CDR3 consists of 14 residues. Germline loops: CDR1 LNHDA, CDR2 SQIVND (reference sequence). The CDR3 sequence: CASSQQGGNQPQHF. DNA of the CDR3: TGTGCCAGTAGCCAACAGGGAGGGAATCAGCCCCAGCATTTT.

This clone appeared a single time. The chain carries TRBV25-1 and TRBJ1-2; 9 bases fit TRBD1. Germline CDR1 MGHDK, CDR2 SYGVNS. This CDR3 contains 13 residues. J lost 3 bases, V lost 10 bases, and 6 bases had no gene match. The CDR3 is CAILQGADYGYTF. CDR3 nucleotide sequence: TGTGCCATTTTACAGGGGGCTGACTATGGCTACACCTTC.

The DNA of the CDR3 is TGCGCCAGCAGCCAAGTTGGGACCGGGACAAGGGGCCTTGGGCCCCAGCATTTT. This encodes CASSQVGTGTRGLGPQHF. This chain links TRBV4-1 with TRBJ1-5; D is possibly TRBD1 (6 bases). CDR1 is MGHRA, CDR2 YSYEKL, per germline. Trimming pared 1 base from V and 9 bases from J, leaving 25 bases between. The CDR3 contains 18 residues.

V usage is TRBV9 and J usage is TRBJ1-2, with a tentative D call TRBD1 (6 bases). The germline V gene has CDR1 SGDLS and CDR2 YYNGEE. There are 13 residues in the CDR3. Trimming shortened V by 3 bases and J by 4 bases, and 10 bases separated the two germline ends. Here the CDR3 reads CASSGQDSYGYTF. The CDR3 region has the DNA TGTGCCAGCAGCGGACAGGACAGCTATGGCTACACCTTC.

This chain links TRBV21-1 with TRBJ1-2; TRBD1 is the table's D call and was not checked against the DNA. TRBV21-1 is a recognized pseudogene. There are 15 residues in the CDR3. CDR3 coding DNA: TGTGCCAGCAGCAAAGAAAAGGACAGGGCGCATGGCTACACCTTC. Its translation: CASSKEKDRAHGYTF.

This rearrangement joins TRBV30 to TRBJ2-1, with 9 bases that match TRBD2. Germline CDR1 GTSNPN, CDR2 SVGIG (reference sequence). There are 16 residues in the CDR3. With 2 bases clipped from V and 1 base from J, the junction kept 6 bases outside the gene matches. The CDR3 sequence is CAWSRAGGPSYNEQFF. In DNA, the CDR3 is TGTGCCTGGAGTCGGGCGGGGGGGCCGTCCTACAATGAGCAGTTCTTC.

The chain links TRBV7-9 to TRBJ1-4; possible D gene TRBD1, 6 bases. This CDR3 comprises 15 residues. Germline V lookup: CDR1 SEHNR, CDR2 FQNEAQ (reference sequence). Trimming left V 4 bases short and J 8 bases short, with 17 bases between. CDR3 bases: TGTGCCAGCAGCTCCACCGGGGGGGCGCCGGAAAAACTGTTTTTT. It encodes CASSSTGGAPEKLFF.

In its sample, this clone was seen a few times. The genes are TRBV6-4 and TRBJ1-1; TRBD1 is a possible D gene (5 bases). Trimming pared 3 bases from V and 8 bases from J, leaving 16 bases between. CDR3 length: 14 residues. Germline CDR1 reads MRHNA; CDR2 reads SNTAGT. The CDR3 sequence is CASSEEGSTGEAFF. The CDR3 nucleotides read TGTGCCAGCAGTGAGGAGGGGAGTACGGGGGAAGCTTTCTTT.

The J gene is TRBJ1-5, the V gene TRBV28; maybe TRBD1 (6 bases). V was trimmed by 6 bases and J by 2 bases, leaving 14 bases between them. This CDR3 is built from 15 residues. The germline V gene encodes CDR1 MDHEN and CDR2 SYDVKM. The CDR3 region has the DNA TGTGCCAGCAGCCTACGGGGGGGCGGCAATCAGCCCCAGCATTTT. It is translated as CASSLRGGGNQPQHF. The variable domain in full, completed from reference TRBV28 and TRBJ1-5, reads DVKVTQSSRYLVKRTGEKVFLECVQDMDHENMFWYRQDPGLGLRLIYFSYDVKMKEKGDIPEGYSVSREKKERFSLILESASTNQTSMYLCASSLRGGGNQPQHFGDGTRLSIL.

V usage is TRBV10-3 and J usage is TRBJ2-7, with D maybe TRBD2 (6 bases). Trimming cost V 7 bases and J 3 bases, with 16 bases left between them. The length of the CDR3 is 14 residues. The germline gives CDR1 ENHRY, CDR2 SYGVKD. In nucleotides, the CDR3 is TGTGCCATCAACCCCGGGAGTAGGCTCTACGAGCAGTACTTC. It encodes CAINPGSRLYEQYF.

The rearrangement links TRBV7-9 to TRBJ1-4, with 10 bases matching TRBD1. The CDR3 has 18 amino acids. Germline V gene lookup returns CDR1 SEHNR and CDR2 FQNEAQ (reference sequence). With V trimmed by 8 bases and J by 0 bases, 12 bases remained unmatched. The CDR3 reads CASGSGQGLRATNEKLFF. The DNA for the CDR3 is TGTGCCAGCGGATCGGGACAGGGGCTTCGTGCAACTAATGAAAAACTGTTTTTT.

This clone was recorded once. The gene calls are TRBV7-7 and TRBJ1-1, with D possibly being TRBD1 (5 bases). CDR3 length equals 15 residues. CDR1 is SSHAT and CDR2 is FNYEAQ in the germline V gene (reference sequence). V was trimmed by 6 bases and J by 3 bases, leaving 17 bases between them. CDR3 in amino acids: CASSPGRRDDTEAFF. The DNA for the CDR3 is TGTGCCAGCAGTCCCGGACGGCGGGACGACACTGAAGCTTTCTTT. Based on the CDR3 plus reference TRBV7-7 and TRBJ1-1, the full variable domain is GAGVSQSPRYKVTKRGQDVTLRCDPISSHATLYWYQQALGQGPEFLTYFNYEAQPDKSGLPSDRFSAERPEGSISTLTIQRTEQRDSAMYRCASSPGRRDDTEAFFGQGTRLTVV.

The chain has TRBV7-2 and TRBJ1-1; TRBD1 matches 9 bases. The CDR3 runs to 18 residues. Per germline, CDR1 SGHTA and CDR2 FQGNSA. V was clipped by 2 bases and J by 4 bases; unmatched bases: 14. For the CDR3, the DNA is TGTGCCAGCAGCTTAATACCGACAGGGGGGACGCTCGGCACTGAAGCTTTCTTT. The encoded protein is CASSLIPTGGTLGTEAFF.

V and J are TRBV6-4 and TRBJ1-6, with TRBD1 identical over 9 bases. The junction had 6 bases not matched to a gene; V was cut back by 5 bases and J by 13 bases. This CDR3 comprises 13 residues. CDR1 and CDR2 (germline): MRHNA, SNTAGT. The CDR3, as DNA: TGTGCCAGCAGTTGGGGACAGGGCTACCCCCTCCACTTT. This translates into CASSWGQGYPLHF.